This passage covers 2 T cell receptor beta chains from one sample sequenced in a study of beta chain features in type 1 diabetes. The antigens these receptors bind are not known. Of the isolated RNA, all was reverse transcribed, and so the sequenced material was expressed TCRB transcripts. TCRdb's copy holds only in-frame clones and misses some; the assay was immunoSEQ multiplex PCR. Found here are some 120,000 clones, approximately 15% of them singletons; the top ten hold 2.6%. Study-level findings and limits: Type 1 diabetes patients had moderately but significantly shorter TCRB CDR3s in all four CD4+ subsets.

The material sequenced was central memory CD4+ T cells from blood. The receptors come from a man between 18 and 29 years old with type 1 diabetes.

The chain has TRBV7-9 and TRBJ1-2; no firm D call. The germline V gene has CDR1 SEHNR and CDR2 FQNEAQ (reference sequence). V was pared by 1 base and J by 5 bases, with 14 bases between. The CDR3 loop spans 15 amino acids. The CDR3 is CASSLDGFTPYGYTF. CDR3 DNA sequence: TGTGCCAGCAGCTTAGATGGGTTTACACCTTATGGCTACACCTTC.

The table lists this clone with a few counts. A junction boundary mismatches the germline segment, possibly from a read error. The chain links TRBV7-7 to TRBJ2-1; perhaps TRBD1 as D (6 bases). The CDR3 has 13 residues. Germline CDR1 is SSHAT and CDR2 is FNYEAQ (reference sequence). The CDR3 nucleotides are TGTGCTAGCAGCCGCGGACAGAACAATGAGCAGTTCTTC. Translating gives CASSRGQNNEQFF.